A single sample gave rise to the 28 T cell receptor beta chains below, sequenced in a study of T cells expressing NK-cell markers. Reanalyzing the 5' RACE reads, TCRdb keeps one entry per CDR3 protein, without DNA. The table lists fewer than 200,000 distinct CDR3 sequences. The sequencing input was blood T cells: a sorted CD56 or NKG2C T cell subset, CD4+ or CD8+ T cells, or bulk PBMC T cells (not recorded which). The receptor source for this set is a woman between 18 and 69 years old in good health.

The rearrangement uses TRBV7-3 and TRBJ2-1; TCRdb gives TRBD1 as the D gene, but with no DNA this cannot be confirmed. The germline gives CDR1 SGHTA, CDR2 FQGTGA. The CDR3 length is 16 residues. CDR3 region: CASSPHRSGTYNEQFF.

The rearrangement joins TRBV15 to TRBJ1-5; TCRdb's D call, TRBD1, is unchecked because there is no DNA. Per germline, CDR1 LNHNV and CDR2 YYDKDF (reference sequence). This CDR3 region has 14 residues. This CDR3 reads CATSTFDRGRPQHF.

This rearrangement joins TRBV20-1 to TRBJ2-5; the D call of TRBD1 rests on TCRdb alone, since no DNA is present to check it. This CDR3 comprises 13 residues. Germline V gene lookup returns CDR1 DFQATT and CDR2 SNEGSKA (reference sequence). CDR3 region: CSARDRVLETQYF.

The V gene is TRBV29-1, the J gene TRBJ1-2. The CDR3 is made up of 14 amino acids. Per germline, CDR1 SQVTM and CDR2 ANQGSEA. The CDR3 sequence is CSVVRSGTSRGYTF.

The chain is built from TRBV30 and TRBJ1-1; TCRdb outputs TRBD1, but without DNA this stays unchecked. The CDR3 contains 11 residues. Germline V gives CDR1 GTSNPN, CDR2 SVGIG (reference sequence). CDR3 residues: CAWGQVTEAFF.

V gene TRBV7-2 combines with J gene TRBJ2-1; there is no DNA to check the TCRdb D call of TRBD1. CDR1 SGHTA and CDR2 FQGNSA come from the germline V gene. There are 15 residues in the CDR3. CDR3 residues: CASSLGTGVSNEQFF. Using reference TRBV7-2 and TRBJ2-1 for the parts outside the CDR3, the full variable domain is GAGVSQSPSNKVTEKGKDVELRCDPISGHTALYWYRQSLGQGLEFLIYFQGNSAPDKSGLPSDRFSAERTGGSVSTLTIQRTQQEDSAVYLCASSLGTGVSNEQFFGPGTRLTVL.

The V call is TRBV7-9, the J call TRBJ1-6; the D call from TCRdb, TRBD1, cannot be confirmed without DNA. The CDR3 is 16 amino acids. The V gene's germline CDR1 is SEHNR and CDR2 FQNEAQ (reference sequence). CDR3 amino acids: CASSPARATGQNPLHF.

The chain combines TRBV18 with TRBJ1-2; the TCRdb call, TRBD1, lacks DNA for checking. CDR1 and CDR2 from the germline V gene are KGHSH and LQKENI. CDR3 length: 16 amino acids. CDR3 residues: CASSPWTGGENYGYTF.

CDR3: CASSLQFNTEAFF. The chain has TRBV7-3 and TRBJ1-1. CDR3 length: 13 residues. The germline V gene encodes CDR1 SGHTA and CDR2 FQGTGA.

The CDR3 protein is CASSGSGGAYNEQFF. The genes are TRBV6-1 and TRBJ2-1; there is no DNA to check the TCRdb D call of TRBD2. CDR3 length: 15 residues. Germline-derived CDR1 and CDR2 are MNHNS and SASEGT.

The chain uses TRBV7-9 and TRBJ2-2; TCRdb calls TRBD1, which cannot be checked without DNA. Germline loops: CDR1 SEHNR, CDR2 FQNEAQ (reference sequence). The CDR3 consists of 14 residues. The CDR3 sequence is CASSLQGSTGELFF.

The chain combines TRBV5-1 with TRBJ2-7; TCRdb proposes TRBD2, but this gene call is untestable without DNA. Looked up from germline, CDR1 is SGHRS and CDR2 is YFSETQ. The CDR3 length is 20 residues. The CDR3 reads CASSLGFGGQLAGSFYEQYF.

This CDR3 reads CASSPSRDSTQETQYF. The chain employs TRBV14 and TRBJ2-5; no DNA is available, so the TRBD1 call from TCRdb remains unchecked. The CDR3 loop spans 16 amino acids. Germline assignment: CDR1 SGHDN and CDR2 FVKESK.

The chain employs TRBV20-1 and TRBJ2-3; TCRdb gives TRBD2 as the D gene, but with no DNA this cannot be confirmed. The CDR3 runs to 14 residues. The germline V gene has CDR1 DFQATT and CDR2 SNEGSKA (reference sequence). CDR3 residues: CSAGTSEFADTQYF.

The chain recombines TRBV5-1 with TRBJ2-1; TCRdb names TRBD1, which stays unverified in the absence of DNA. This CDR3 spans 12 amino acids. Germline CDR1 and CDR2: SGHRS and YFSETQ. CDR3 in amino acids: CASSYRGNEQFF.

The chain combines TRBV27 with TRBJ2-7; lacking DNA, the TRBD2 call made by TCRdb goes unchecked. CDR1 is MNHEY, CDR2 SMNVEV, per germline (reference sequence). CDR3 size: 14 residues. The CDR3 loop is CASRTSGLEYEQYF.

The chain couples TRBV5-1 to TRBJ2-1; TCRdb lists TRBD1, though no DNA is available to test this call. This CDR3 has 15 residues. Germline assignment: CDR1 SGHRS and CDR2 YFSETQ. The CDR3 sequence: CASSLDSLGHNEQFF.

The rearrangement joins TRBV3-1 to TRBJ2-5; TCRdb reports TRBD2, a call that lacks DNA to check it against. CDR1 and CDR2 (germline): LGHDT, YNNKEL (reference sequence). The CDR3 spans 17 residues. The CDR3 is CASSPGLAGGNGGTQYF.

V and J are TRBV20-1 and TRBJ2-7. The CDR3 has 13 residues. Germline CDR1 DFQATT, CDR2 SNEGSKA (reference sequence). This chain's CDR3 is CSALSQVPDEQYF.

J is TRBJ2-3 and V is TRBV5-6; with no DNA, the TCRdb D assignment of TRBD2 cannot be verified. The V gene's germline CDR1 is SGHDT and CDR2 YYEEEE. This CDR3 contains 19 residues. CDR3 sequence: CASSLALAGGLRGTDTQYF.

CDR3 residues: CASSPGVQPTNTEAFF. The rearrangement uses TRBV9 and TRBJ1-1; TCRdb's D gene call, TRBD1, goes unchecked for lack of DNA. Germline loops: CDR1 SGDLS, CDR2 YYNGEE. There are 16 residues in the CDR3.

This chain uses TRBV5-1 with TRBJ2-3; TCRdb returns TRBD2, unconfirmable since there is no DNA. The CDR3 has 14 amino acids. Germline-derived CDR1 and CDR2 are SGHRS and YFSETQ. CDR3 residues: CASSSGSNTDTQYF. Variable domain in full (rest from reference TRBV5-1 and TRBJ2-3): KAGVTQTPRYLIKTRGQQVTLSCSPISGHRSVSWYQQTPGQGLQFLFEYFSETQRNKGNFPGRFSGRQFSNSRSEMNVSTLELGDSALYLCASSSGSNTDTQYFGPGTRLTVL.

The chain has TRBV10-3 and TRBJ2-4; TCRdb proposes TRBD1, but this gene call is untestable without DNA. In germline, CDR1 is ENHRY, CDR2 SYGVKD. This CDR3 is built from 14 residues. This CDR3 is CAISERDTGNIQYF.

The CDR3 loop is CSVVIVTNEQFF. The rearrangement uses TRBV29-1 and TRBJ2-1. Germline loops: CDR1 SQVTM, CDR2 ANQGSEA. This CDR3 region has 12 residues.

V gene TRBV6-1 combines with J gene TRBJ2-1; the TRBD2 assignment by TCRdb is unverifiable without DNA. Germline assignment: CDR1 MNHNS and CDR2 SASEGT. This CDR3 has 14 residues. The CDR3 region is CASETSGRGNEQFF.

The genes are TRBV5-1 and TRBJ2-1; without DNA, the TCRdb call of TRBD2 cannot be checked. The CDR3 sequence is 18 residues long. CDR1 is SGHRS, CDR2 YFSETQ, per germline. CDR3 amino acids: CASSLFGGVASGRVEQFF.

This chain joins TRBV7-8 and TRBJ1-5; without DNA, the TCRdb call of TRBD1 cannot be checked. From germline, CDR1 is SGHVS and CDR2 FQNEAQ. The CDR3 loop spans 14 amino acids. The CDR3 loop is CASSVGQSNQPQHF.

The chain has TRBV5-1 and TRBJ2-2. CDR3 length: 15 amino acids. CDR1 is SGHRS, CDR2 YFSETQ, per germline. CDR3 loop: CASSLAPVLAGELFF.